The sample holds one count of the clone carrying this TCR beta chain. Its specificity is unknown. The CDR3 extends over 14 amino acids. Germline assignment: CDR1 SGHRS and CDR2 YFSETQ. Trimming shortened V by 0 bases and J by 0 bases, and 4 bases separated the two germline ends. A multiplex PCR was run with 60 Vbeta primers and 13 Jbeta primers. Here immunoSEQ multiplex PCR was the method, and the copy in TCRdb shows in-frame clones only, minus some. The table lists 150,000 or so clones, almost 80% of them singletons. The sample comes from a study of cytomegalovirus exposure and HLA in healthy donors. General observations from the study: Cytomegalovirus association was assigned to about 150 TCR beta chains. A few chains tied to CMV proved CMV antigen-specific in vitro.

Source material: PBMCs. The clonotype originates from a female donor in good health and CMV-seronegative. The V call is TRBV5-1, the J call TRBJ1-5, with no clear D. Written as DNA, the CDR3 is TGCGCCAGCAGCTTGGACAGTAGCAATCAGCCCCAGCATTTT. It codes for CASSLDSSNQPQHF.